This passage covers 29 T cell receptor beta chains from one sample sequenced in a study of coeliac disease. Study conclusions and caveats: Control samples showed higher TRB and TRG clonality than intraepithelial and lamina propria samples in active celiac disease.

These receptors lack a known antigen. The assay was immunoSEQ multiplex PCR, and TCRdb's table has in-frame clones only and misses some. The data show 3,500 to 5,500 clones, with approximately 60% seen just once and 9.4% held by the top ten. Specimen: intraepithelial lymphocytes from the gut. Every receptor here comes from a man between 65 and 85 years old with active celiac disease.

This clone was seen only a few times. The rearrangement links TRBV5-1 to TRBJ2-3; 8 nucleotides align to TRBD1. CDR3 length: 16 residues. Germline V gene sequence: CDR1 SGHRS, CDR2 YFSETQ. V gave up 0 bases and J gave up 4 bases; unmatched junction bases: 7. CDR3 sequence (DNA): TGCGCCAGCAGCTTGGAAACGGACAGGGTACCAGATACGCAGTATTTT. Translated, it gives CASSLETDRVPDTQYF.

The chain carries TRBV29-1 and TRBJ1-1, with a tentative D call TRBD1 (6 bases). V was clipped by 1 base and J by 4 bases, with 10 bases between them. The germline CDR1 and CDR2 sequences are SQVTM and ANQGSEA. The CDR3 loop spans 13 amino acids. The CDR3 region is CSVEVLGGTEAFF. CDR3 DNA sequence: TGCAGCGTTGAAGTTCTAGGGGGCACTGAAGCTTTCTTT.

The chain joins TRBV2 to TRBJ1-5; 8 bases fit TRBD1. V shed 6 bases, J shed 9 bases, and the junction held 7 bases outside the gene matches. Germline V gene sequence: CDR1 SNHLY, CDR2 FYNNEI. CDR3 size: 13 residues. The CDR3 DNA is TGTGCCAGCAGCGGACAGGGTGTGGGGCCCCAGCATTTT. Translating gives CASSGQGVGPQHF.

Relative to its sample, this clone is medium-sized. This chain joins TRBV7-6 and TRBJ1-5; D gene uncertain. Per germline, CDR1 SGHVS and CDR2 FNYEAQ. Between the trimmed V and J ends, which lost 5 bases and 4 bases, there was a span of 9 bases. The CDR3 is 13 amino acids. CDR3 residues: CASSVSENQPQHF. In nucleotides, the CDR3 is TGTGCCAGCAGCGTTAGCGAGAATCAGCCCCAGCATTTT.

The chain joins TRBV6-1 to TRBJ1-2; tentatively, D is TRBD1 (6 bases). This CDR3 region has 15 residues. Germline-derived CDR1 and CDR2 are MNHNS and SASEGT. Between the trimmed V and J ends, which lost 1 base and 8 bases, there was a span of 17 bases. The CDR3 bases are TGTGCCAGCAGTGAAGAGACAGGACCCCTGGGGGGCTACACCTTC. Translated: CASSEETGPLGGYTF.

The J gene is TRBJ1-3, the V gene TRBV30; D gene uncertain. The V gene's germline CDR1 is GTSNPN and CDR2 SVGIG (reference sequence). V was cut by 7 bases and J by 2 bases, with 12 bases left in between. This CDR3 region has 13 residues. The CDR3 here is CASSSGTGNTIYF. DNA of the CDR3: TGTGCCTCCAGCTCGGGGACTGGAAACACCATATATTTT.

The chain recombines TRBV28 with TRBJ1-5; no clear D gene. CDR1 is MDHEN, CDR2 SYDVKM, per germline. V lost 7 bases and J lost 7, with 11 bases in between. There are 12 residues in the CDR3. The DNA for the CDR3 is TGTGCCAGCAACGGAGGGCTCCAGCCCCAGCATTTT. Amino acids: CASNGGLQPQHF.

This chain joins TRBV29-1 and TRBJ2-3; TRBD2 aligns across 8 bases. The CDR3 is 15 amino acids. V trimming: 6 bases; J trimming: 4 bases; junction bases outside the gene matches: 12. Germline V gene sequence: CDR1 SQVTM, CDR2 ANQGSEA. The chain's CDR3 is CSVWTSTTGADTQYF. In DNA, the CDR3 is TGCAGCGTATGGACTAGCACCACTGGCGCAGATACGCAGTATTTT.

This clone has just a few counts. This chain uses TRBV19 with TRBJ1-3; the D gene is possibly TRBD1 (5 bases). Trimming pared 4 bases from V and 4 bases from J, leaving 14 bases between. From germline, CDR1 is LNHDA and CDR2 SQIVND (reference sequence). The CDR3 spans 15 residues. The CDR3 loop is CASSTYRTLGNTIYF. CDR3 in DNA: TGTGCCAGTAGTACCTATAGGACACTGGGAAACACCATATATTTT.

The chain uses TRBV4-2 and TRBJ2-5, with a tentative D call TRBD2 (5 bases). The CDR3 is 16 residues long. Germline-derived CDR1 and CDR2 are LGHNA and YNFKEQ. Trimming shortened V by 1 base and J by 5 bases, and 17 bases separated the two germline ends. The CDR3 sequence is CASSQAIHRAGETQYF. Here the CDR3 DNA reads TGTGCCAGCAGCCAAGCCATACATCGGGCGGGCGAGACCCAGTACTTC.

This clone is labeled medium-sized (0.01 to 0.1%). The chain has TRBV19 and TRBJ2-7, with TRBD2 matching 11 bases. The CDR3 sequence is 19 residues long. V dropped 5 bases and J dropped 3; count of bases not matched to a gene: 18. CDR1 and CDR2 (germline): LNHDA, SQIVND (reference sequence). CDR3 nucleotides: TGTGCCAGTAGTGTCTCCGGGACACCCGGGACTAGCGGCTACTACGAGCAGTACTTC. Amino acid sequence: CASSVSGTPGTSGYYEQYF.

V and J are TRBV19 and TRBJ2-7; a weak D match, TRBD1 (6 bases). CDR3 length: 14 amino acids. V lost 4 bases and J 2 bases, leaving 12 bases between the germline ends. The germline CDR1 and CDR2 sequences are LNHDA and SQIVND (reference sequence). CDR3 amino acids: CASSNRDGTYEQYF. The DNA for the CDR3 is TGTGCCAGTAGTAACAGGGACGGAACCTACGAGCAGTACTTC.

V gene TRBV5-6 combines with J gene TRBJ1-4; D possibly corresponds to TRBD1 (5 bases). The CDR3 loop spans 14 amino acids. V lost 4 bases to trimming and J lost 4 bases, with 11 bases between them. Per the germline V gene, CDR1 is SGHDT and CDR2 is YYEEEE. CDR3 in DNA: TGTGCCAGCAGCCGGGGGGGTTTTAATGAAAAACTGTTTTTT. This sequence encodes CASSRGGFNEKLFF.

V is TRBV4-1 and J is TRBJ1-2; 9 bases are a match to TRBD1. Unmatched junction bases numbered 13, after V lost 8 bases and J lost 6 bases. CDR1 and CDR2 from the germline V gene are MGHRA and YSYEKL. The CDR3 sequence is 15 residues long. The CDR3 spells CASSQSGQGRDGYTF. CDR3 DNA: TGCGCCAGCTCACAATCGGGACAGGGTCGGGATGGCTACACCTTC.

The chain couples TRBV11-3 to TRBJ2-1, with 14 bases lining up with TRBD2. The CDR3 runs to 16 residues. J gave up 5 bases and V 4 bases, and 4 bases lay outside the gene matches. The germline gives CDR1 SGHNT, CDR2 YENEEA. The CDR3 reads CASSSSGLAGDNEQFF. The CDR3 coding sequence is TGTGCCAGCAGCTCGTCGGGACTAGCGGGAGACAATGAGCAGTTCTTC.

The CDR3 DNA reads TGTGCCAGCTCACCTAGACAGGGGGGCGAACGGGACACTGAAGCTTTCTTT. Its protein product is CASSPRQGGERDTEAFF. The chain joins TRBV18 to TRBJ1-1; 9 bases align to TRBD1. The junction had 11 bases not matched to a gene; V was cut back by 3 bases and J by 3 bases. Germline V gene lookup returns CDR1 KGHSH and CDR2 LQKENI. This CDR3 is built from 17 residues.

This rearrangement joins TRBV5-1 to TRBJ2-4, with a weak D call TRBD2 (6 bases). Germline V CDR1 and CDR2: SGHRS, YFSETQ. Trimming removed 4 bases at V and 8 bases at J, with 16 bases between. The CDR3 has 14 amino acids. The CDR3 sequence is CASSDGGVRDIQYF. CDR3 DNA sequence: TGCGCCAGCAGCGATGGCGGGGTTCGGGACATTCAGTACTTC.

The rearrangement joins TRBV4-3 to TRBJ1-3, with a weak D call TRBD1 (6 bases). The CDR3 has 17 residues. The V end was cut by 0 bases, the J end by 1 base, with 13 bases between. Germline V gene sequence: CDR1 LGHNA, CDR2 YSLEER. The CDR3: CASSQEGDRLSGNTIYF. The CDR3 region has the DNA TGCGCCAGCAGCCAAGAGGGAGACAGGTTATCTGGAAACACCATATATTTT.

This rearrangement joins TRBV18 to TRBJ1-5; 10 positions match TRBD1. Trimming removed 1 base from V and 1 base from J; junction bases left unmatched: 4. There are 17 residues in the CDR3. Germline CDR1 reads KGHSH; CDR2 reads LQKENI. The CDR3: CASSPRQGAESNQPQHF. The CDR3 bases are TGTGCCAGCTCACCACGACAGGGGGCAGAAAGCAATCAGCCCCAGCATTTT.

There are a few counts of this clone. The chain joins TRBV7-9 to TRBJ1-6, with D unclear. This CDR3 is 14 amino acids long. Trimming cost V 2 bases and J 6 bases, with 8 bases left between them. Germline lookup yields CDR1 SEHNR and CDR2 FQNEAQ (reference sequence). CDR3 sequence: CASSLWRLNSPLHF. CDR3 nucleotide sequence: TGTGCCAGCAGCTTATGGAGGCTTAATTCACCCCTCCACTTT.

The sample holds a few counts of this clone. The chain is built from TRBV15 and TRBJ2-7; D possibly corresponds to TRBD1 (5 bases). Per germline, CDR1 LNHNV and CDR2 YYDKDF (reference sequence). This CDR3 region has 11 residues. V gave up 5 bases and J gave up 7 bases, with 9 bases separating them. In DNA form, the CDR3 reads TGTGCCACCAGCTACCGACAGGAGCAGTACTTC. Protein sequence: CATSYRQEQYF.

The chain uses TRBV5-6 and TRBJ2-7; 7 bases agree with TRBD2. The CDR3 runs 13 residues. Per the germline V gene, CDR1 is SGHDT and CDR2 is YYEEEE. Losses at the gene ends were 3 bases for V and 4 bases for J; bases not matched to a gene: 4. CDR3 nucleotides: TGTGCCAGCAGCTCGCGACTAGCTTACGAGCAGTACTTC. It specifies CASSSRLAYEQYF.

The J gene is TRBJ1-2, the V gene TRBV5-1, with 7 bases identical to TRBD1. The germline CDR1 and CDR2 sequences are SGHRS and YFSETQ. Trimming removed 5 bases from V and 2 bases from J; junction bases left unmatched: 6. This CDR3 has 14 residues. This CDR3 reads CASRTGLQNYGYTF. CDR3 DNA: TGCGCCAGCAGGACAGGGTTGCAAAACTATGGCTACACCTTC.

The chain links TRBV10-3 to TRBJ2-1, with a tentative D call TRBD2 (5 bases). This CDR3 contains 13 residues. Germline V gene data show CDR1 as ENHRY and CDR2 as SYGVKD. The ends were cut back, 3 bases at V and 10 bases at J, with 13 bases in the middle. DNA of the CDR3: TGTGCCATCAGTGAAGAGGGTCTAGGGGAGCAGTTCTTC. The encoded protein is CAISEEGLGEQFF.

In its sample, this clone was seen a few times. The chain links TRBV27 to TRBJ2-5; possible D gene TRBD2, 5 bases. V lost 6 bases and J 4 bases, leaving 18 bases between the germline ends. There are 15 residues in the CDR3. Germline values: CDR1 MNHEY, CDR2 SMNVEV (reference sequence). The DNA for the CDR3 is TGTGCCAGCAGCACACTCCCGGGGTCAGGAGAGACCCAGTACTTC. It codes for CASSTLPGSGETQYF.

By sample share, this clone is medium-sized. Other nucleotide sequences in the sample specify the same CDR3. This sequence joins TRBV29-1 and TRBJ1-1, with TRBD1 as a possible D gene (6 bases). V was cut by 5 bases and J by 0 bases, with 7 bases left in between. The length of the CDR3 is 12 residues. Germline CDR1 is SQVTM and CDR2 is ANQGSEA. The CDR3 loop is CSVRQVNTEAFF. CDR3 nucleotides: TGCAGCGTTAGACAGGTGAACACTGAAGCTTTCTTT.

This clone was seen only a few times. This chain uses TRBV4-1 with TRBJ2-1, with TRBD2 matching 10 bases. The CDR3 spans 16 residues. Germline loops: CDR1 MGHRA, CDR2 YSYEKL. Germline trimming cut 4 bases from V and 6 bases from J; bases unmatched to any gene: 9. This CDR3 is CASSPLAGVVSNEQFF. DNA for the CDR3: TGCGCCAGCAGCCCCCTAGCGGGAGTCGTAAGCAATGAGCAGTTCTTC.

The chain combines TRBV21-1 with TRBJ1-5; the D call in the table, TRBD1, was not verified against the DNA. TRBV21-1 is listed as a pseudogene. The CDR3 contains 20 residues. In DNA form, the CDR3 reads TGTGCCAGCAGCAAAGGGCGTACCATTCCGGGACAGGGGTTGATGGAGCCCCAGCATTTT. Residues: CASSKGRTIPGQGLMEPQHF.

This chain connects TRBV5-3 to TRBJ2-7, with 9 bases matching TRBD1. TRBV5-3 falls under the ORF class, with uncertain function. V lost 7 bases, J lost 2 bases, and 10 bases stayed unmatched. The CDR3 has 15 residues. The CDR3 sequence: CARLEGGQGTYEQYF. DNA of the CDR3: TGTGCCAGATTGGAGGGGGGACAGGGAACCTACGAGCAGTACTTC.